Below are 14 T cell receptor beta chains sequenced from a single sample in a study of blood T cell repertoires in COVID-19 (dated by TCRdb to the early 2020s). Library generation was performed with the immunoSEQ multiplex PCR assay. Sourced from immuneACCESS, this table was stored by TCRdb with only in-frame sequences that have V and J called. A share of the clones is absent; for the studies checked, an unresolved V gene accounts for under half, and the remainder has no known explanation. Here the sample has about 110,000 clones; 70% to 90% occur a single time. In total, the top ten clones hold 2.1% of the sample. The sequenced material came from peripheral blood. The receptors derive from a human donor in a cohort sampled during active COVID-19.

The chain carries TRBV27 and TRBJ1-1; a possible D gene is TRBD1 (5 bases). V was cut by 5 bases and J by 4 bases, with 17 bases left in between. CDR3 length equals 15 residues. CDR1 is MNHEY and CDR2 is SMNVEV in the germline V gene (reference sequence). CDR3 bases: TGTGCCAGCAGTCCCCTCCAGGTCGGGGGCACTGAAGCTTTCTTT. This encodes CASSPLQVGGTEAFF.

Here the CDR3 reads CASSKVTSGGNEQFF. In DNA form, the CDR3 reads TGCGCCAGCAGCAAAGTCACTAGCGGAGGGAATGAGCAGTTCTTC. This sequence joins TRBV5-1 and TRBJ2-1; 8 bases align to TRBD2. J gave up 7 bases and V 4 bases, and 10 bases lay outside the gene matches. Germline assignment: CDR1 SGHRS and CDR2 YFSETQ. This CDR3 is built from 15 residues.

This CDR3 reads CASSSWRQAGGYEQYF. The CDR3 nucleotides read TGCGCCAGCAGCTCTTGGAGGCAAGCGGGGGGATACGAGCAGTACTTC. The rearrangement links TRBV5-1 to TRBJ2-7; 9 bases match TRBD2. CDR1 is SGHRS, CDR2 YFSETQ, per germline. V dropped 3 bases and J dropped 4; count of bases not matched to a gene: 11. The CDR3 is 16 residues long.

The gene calls are TRBV2 and TRBJ1-2; TRBD1 might be the D (6 bases). CDR3 length: 14 residues. Germline CDR1 reads SNHLY; CDR2 reads FYNNEI. Trimming took 1 base from V and 7 from J, leaving 13 bases between them. The CDR3 loop reads CASSEDQGSSGYTF. Written as DNA, the CDR3 is TGTGCCAGCAGTGAAGACCAGGGGAGTAGTGGCTACACCTTC.

The CDR3 DNA follows: TGTGCCAGCAGTTATTCGGACAGGAGTGAAGCTTTCTTT. It codes for CASSYSDRSEAFF. The rearrangement joins TRBV28 to TRBJ1-1, with 7 bases aligning to TRBD1. With 4 bases clipped from V and 7 bases from J, the junction kept 6 bases outside the gene matches. This CDR3 is built from 13 residues. Germline CDR1 and CDR2: MDHEN and SYDVKM.

For the CDR3, the DNA is TGTGCCACCAGTGATCGCGGACAGGGGATAGATACGCAGTATTTT. It is translated as CATSDRGQGIDTQYF. The chain is built from TRBV24-1 and TRBJ2-3, with 9 bases matching TRBD1. This CDR3 is built from 15 residues. Trimming took 3 bases from V and 5 from J; bases not matched to a gene: 5. Germline lookup yields CDR1 KGHDR and CDR2 SFDVKD.

The chain has TRBV30 and TRBJ2-7; 10 bases match TRBD2. The CDR3 loop spans 14 amino acids. J gave up 6 bases and V 2 bases, and 7 bases lay outside the gene matches. CDR1 and CDR2 (germline): GTSNPN, SVGIG (reference sequence). DNA for the CDR3: TGTGCCTGGAGTAGCGGGGGGGCCGTCGTCGAGCAGTACTTC. It encodes CAWSSGGAVVEQYF.

This chain joins TRBV2 and TRBJ2-5; possible D gene TRBD1, 5 bases. Germline V gives CDR1 SNHLY, CDR2 FYNNEI. V gave up 6 bases and J gave up 5 bases, with 16 bases separating them. There are 14 residues in the CDR3. The CDR3 region has the DNA TGTGCCAGCAGCCTCCCAGGGCTTTTGGAGACCCAGTACTTC. It specifies CASSLPGLLETQYF.

The V gene is TRBV27, the J gene TRBJ2-5; D gene uncertain. Germline CDR1 is MNHEY and CDR2 is SMNVEV (reference sequence). The CDR3 has 17 residues. V was trimmed by 2 bases and J by 4 bases, leaving 20 bases between them. DNA for the CDR3: TGTGCCAGCAGTTTAAATCCGACGACCGGGTTGGGAGAGACCCAGTACTTC. Protein sequence: CASSLNPTTGLGETQYF.

The CDR3 loop is CASSLVTGESTDTQYF. The DNA for the CDR3 is TGTGCCAGCAGCTTAGTGACGGGGGAGAGCACAGATACGCAGTATTTT. The rearrangement links TRBV13 to TRBJ2-3; TRBD2 is a possible D gene (6 bases). Germline CDR1 PRHDT, CDR2 FYEKMQ (reference sequence). Trimming left V 1 base short and J 0 bases short, with 11 bases between. The CDR3 covers 16 residues. Using reference TRBV13 and TRBJ2-3 for the parts outside the CDR3, the full variable domain is AAGVIQSPRHLIKEKRETATLKCYPIPRHDTVYWYQQGPGQDPQFLISFYEKMQSDKGSIPDRFSAQQFSDYHSELNMSSLELGDSALYFCASSLVTGESTDTQYFGPGTRLTVL.

The rearrangement uses TRBV19 and TRBJ1-2; 10 bases align to TRBD1. This CDR3 comprises 15 residues. V trimming: 7 bases; J trimming: 4 bases; junction bases outside the gene matches: 9. The germline V gene encodes CDR1 LNHDA and CDR2 SQIVND (reference sequence). The CDR3 sequence: CASTINRDRGYGYTF. CDR3 bases: TGTGCCAGTACCATCAACCGGGACAGGGGCTATGGCTACACCTTC.

This sequence joins TRBV10-3 and TRBJ2-6; the match to TRBD1 covers 10 bases. The CDR3 length is 20 residues. Trimming cost V 1 base and J 4 bases; bases outside gene matches: 13. Germline V gives CDR1 ENHRY, CDR2 SYGVKD. As DNA, the CDR3 is TGTGCCATCAGTGAGTGGGTGTCGGGGACAGGGGTAGCAGGGGCCAACGTCCTGACTTTC. The encoded protein is CAISEWVSGTGVAGANVLTF.

The chain combines TRBV30 with TRBJ1-2; no firm D call. The ends were cut back, 2 bases at V and 5 bases at J, with 12 bases in the middle. This CDR3 has 13 residues. CDR1 and CDR2 from the germline V gene are GTSNPN and SVGIG (reference sequence). CDR3 nucleotide sequence: TGTGCCTGGAGTCCCACGGTAGTTTATGGCTACACCTTC. This codes for CAWSPTVVYGYTF.

The chain employs TRBV5-1 and TRBJ1-1; no clear D. V was shortened by 0 bases and J by 8 bases, with 17 bases between the two germline ends. This CDR3 has 15 amino acids. From germline, CDR1 is SGHRS and CDR2 YFSETQ. The CDR3 coding sequence is TGCGCCAGCAGCTTGGAGTTGATGGTGGCGGGGGAAGCTTTCTTT. As protein: CASSLELMVAGEAFF.